Below, 25 T cell receptor beta chains from the same sample are listed, as sequenced in a study of OX40 agonist ivuxolimab in advanced cancers. Receptor amplification or capture employed the immunoSEQ multiplex PCR assay. Drawn from immuneACCESS, this table holds only the in-frame rearrangements with V and J called that TCRdb kept. Clones are partly lost; checked studies trace under half to an unresolved V gene and leave the rest unexplained. The sample table shows about 77,000 clones, and approximately 83% are seen once. The ten top clones hold roughly 0.71% of the sample. The source material was CD4+ or CD8+ T cells sorted from blood, sampled in a trial of the OX40 agonist ivuxolimab. Receptors originate from an adult with an advanced solid tumor such as melanoma, head and neck, liver or kidney cancer.

The genes are TRBV2 and TRBJ2-2, with TRBD2 matching 15 bases. The CDR3 runs 17 residues. Trimming removed 6 bases from V and 1 base from J; junction bases left unmatched: 3. Germline V gene sequence: CDR1 SNHLY, CDR2 FYNNEI. CDR3: CASRSGLAGGNTGELFF. The DNA for the CDR3 is TGTGCCAGCAGATCGGGACTAGCGGGGGGGAACACCGGGGAGCTGTTTTTT.

J is TRBJ2-2 and V is TRBV9, with D perhaps TRBD2 (6 bases). This CDR3 has 16 residues. Germline CDR1 SGDLS, CDR2 YYNGEE. With 6 bases removed from V and 6 bases from J, the gap between germline ends came to 21 bases. The CDR3 DNA sequence: TGTGCCAGCACCCCGACCGGGACTCAAACCGCCGGGGAGCTGTTTTTT. Its protein is CASTPTGTQTAGELFF. Based on the CDR3 plus reference TRBV9 and TRBJ2-2, the full variable domain is DSGVTQTPKHLITATGQRVTLRCSPRSGDLSVYWYQQSLDQGLQFLIQYYNGEERAKGNILERFSAQQFPDLHSELNLSSLELGDSALYFCASTPTGTQTAGELFFGEGSRLTVL.

This rearrangement joins TRBV9 to TRBJ2-2; possibly TRBD1 or TRBD2 for D (5 bases each). CDR1 is SGDLS, CDR2 YYNGEE, per germline. The germline V and J ends were trimmed by 6 bases and 4 bases, with 10 bases remaining between them. This CDR3 comprises 13 residues. In DNA form, the CDR3 reads TGTGCCAGCATGAAGGGGACCACCGGGGAGCTGTTTTTT. Encoded protein: CASMKGTTGELFF. Using reference TRBV9 and TRBJ2-2 for the parts outside the CDR3, the full variable domain is DSGVTQTPKHLITATGQRVTLRCSPRSGDLSVYWYQQSLDQGLQFLIQYYNGEERAKGNILERFSAQQFPDLHSELNLSSLELGDSALYFCASMKGTTGELFFGEGSRLTVL.

The rearrangement uses TRBV29-1 and TRBJ1-2, with D perhaps matching TRBD1 (6 bases). Germline V gene lookup returns CDR1 SQVTM and CDR2 ANQGSEA. The V end was cut by 4 bases, the J end by 4 bases, with 16 bases between. The CDR3 loop spans 14 amino acids. CDR3 residues: CSVAGGGRIYGYTF. The CDR3 DNA reads TGCAGCGTTGCAGGTGGGGGGCGCATCTATGGCTACACCTTC. The variable domain in full, with the rest retrieved from reference TRBV29-1 and TRBJ1-2, is SAVISQKPSRDICQRGTSLTIQCQVDSQVTMMFWYRQQPGQSLTLIATANQGSEATYESGFVIDKFPISRPNLTFSTLTVSNMSPEDSSIYLCSVAGGGRIYGYTFGSGTRLTVV.

The gene calls are TRBV5-3 and TRBJ2-2, with D possibly TRBD2 on 5 matching bases. TRBV5-3 qualifies as an ORF whose function is uncertain. V was trimmed by 8 bases and J by 1 base, leaving 15 bases between them. This CDR3 contains 15 residues. The chain's CDR3 is CASSPRAENTGELFF. CDR3 sequence (DNA): TGTGCCAGCAGCCCCAGAGCGGAGAACACCGGGGAGCTGTTTTTT.

The J gene is TRBJ2-1, the V gene TRBV7-9; maybe TRBD2 (6 bases). Germline lookup yields CDR1 SEHNR and CDR2 FQNEAQ (reference sequence). The CDR3 length is 13 residues. Trimming pared 6 bases from V and 12 bases from J, leaving 18 bases between. The CDR3 here is CASREIAESGQFF. The CDR3 nucleotides are TGTGCCAGCAGAGAAATAGCGGAATCAGGGCAGTTCTTC.

This rearrangement joins TRBV7-2 to TRBJ1-1; D ambiguous. The CDR3 runs 15 residues. The ends were cut back, 4 bases at V and 3 bases at J, with 15 bases in the middle. Germline lookup yields CDR1 SGHTA and CDR2 FQGNSA. Here the CDR3 DNA reads TGTGCCAGCAGCTCGGGGAGAGCTCTGGACACTGAAGCTTTCTTT. Translating gives CASSSGRALDTEAFF.

The chain uses TRBV7-2 and TRBJ1-4; possible D gene TRBD1, 5 bases. Germline-derived CDR1 and CDR2 are SGHTA and FQGNSA. The CDR3 contains 15 residues. The germline V and J ends were trimmed by 1 base and 8 bases, with 14 bases remaining between them. The CDR3 region is CASSLDGRVSEKLFF. The CDR3 coding sequence is TGTGCCAGCAGCTTAGATGGCAGGGTGTCGGAAAAACTGTTTTTT.

V and J are TRBV5-6 and TRBJ2-3; a weak D match, TRBD1 (5 bases). The CDR3 consists of 17 residues. Germline values: CDR1 SGHDT, CDR2 YYEEEE. The ends were cut back, 6 bases at V and 2 bases at J, with 22 bases in the middle. CDR3 protein: CASNNPYRTYFTDTQYF. DNA of the CDR3: TGTGCCAGCAACAATCCCTATAGGACATATTTCACAGATACGCAGTATTTT.

This clone was seen just once. The V and J genes are TRBV7-9 and TRBJ2-1, with D perhaps matching TRBD1 or TRBD2 (5 bases each). This CDR3 region has 14 residues. Deletions cut 1 base from V and 6 bases from J, with 10 bases between. Germline V CDR1 and CDR2: SEHNR, FQNEAQ (reference sequence). The DNA of the CDR3 is TGTGCCAGCAGCTTAGGGGGGAACGTCAATGAGCAGTTCTTC. Its protein is CASSLGGNVNEQFF.

The rearrangement uses TRBV13 and TRBJ1-6, with D possibly being TRBD1 (6 bases). Germline CDR1 reads PRHDT; CDR2 reads FYEKMQ (reference sequence). The CDR3 runs to 16 residues. V lost 6 bases and J 9 bases, leaving 21 bases between the germline ends. CDR3 DNA: TGTGCCAGCAGACCTCGAGGGGGGCAGGATGGTTCACCCCTCCACTTT. Encoded protein: CASRPRGGQDGSPLHF.

The V gene is TRBV2, the J gene TRBJ1-1; D remains unclear. The length of the CDR3 is 13 residues. Trimming pared 8 bases from V and 0 bases from J, leaving 10 bases between. CDR1 and CDR2 from the germline V gene are SNHLY and FYNNEI. The CDR3 DNA is TGTGCCAGCCGGAAGATGGTGAACACTGAAGCTTTCTTT. Translating it yields CASRKMVNTEAFF.

CDR3 bases: TGTGCCAGCAGTTACTCGACCCGGGGGTTGACTGAAGCTTTCTTT. Amino acids: CASSYSTRGLTEAFF. J is TRBJ1-1 and V is TRBV6-5, with TRBD1 as a possible D gene (5 bases). Per germline, CDR1 MNHEY and CDR2 SVGAGI. This CDR3 region has 15 residues. Trimming took 0 bases from V and 5 from J, leaving 13 bases between them.

This clone occurred once. This rearrangement joins TRBV7-2 to TRBJ2-7; D is perhaps TRBD1 (6 bases). V gave up 1 base and J gave up 3 bases, with 10 bases separating them. CDR1 is SGHTA, CDR2 FQGNSA, per germline. This CDR3 has 14 amino acids. The CDR3 loop reads CASSLDPGDYEQYF. DNA of the CDR3: TGTGCCAGCAGCTTAGATCCAGGGGACTACGAGCAGTACTTC.

In regard to this clone: The sample contains more than one DNA sequence encoding this CDR3. The V and J genes are TRBV25-1 and TRBJ2-7; tentative D call: TRBD1 (6 bases). The CDR3 sequence is 16 residues long. CDR1 is MGHDK and CDR2 is SYGVNS in the germline V gene. V was clipped by 5 bases and J by 0 bases, with 17 bases between them. CDR3 nucleotides: TGTGCCAGCAGTACTACAGGGCTCTTCACCTCCTACGAGCAGTACTTC. This translates into CASSTTGLFTSYEQYF.

This clone has only a few counts. The chain joins TRBV6-1 to TRBJ1-6; TRBD1 aligns across 9 bases. Germline CDR1 MNHNS, CDR2 SASEGT. The CDR3 is 13 residues long. V gave up 4 bases and J gave up 9 bases; unmatched junction bases: 1. CDR3 bases: TGTGCCAGCAGTGGGGGACAGGGTTCACCCCTCCACTTT. The encoded protein is CASSGGQGSPLHF.

The gene calls are TRBV9 and TRBJ2-7; no reliable D call. The CDR3 has 13 residues. Trimming left V 4 bases short and J 0 bases short, with 8 bases between. Germline values: CDR1 SGDLS, CDR2 YYNGEE. In DNA form, the CDR3 reads TGTGCCAGCAGCCCCCGAGGCTCCTACGAGCAGTACTTC. Its protein is CASSPRGSYEQYF.

The chain links TRBV18 to TRBJ2-3, with TRBD1 matching over 9 bases. Germline CDR1 and CDR2: KGHSH and LQKENI. CDR3 length equals 15 residues. V shed 5 bases, J shed 2 bases, and the junction held 5 bases outside the gene matches. Here the CDR3 DNA reads TGTGCCAGCTCATCGGGACAGGGCCCCACAGATACGCAGTATTTT. This gives the protein CASSSGQGPTDTQYF.

The gene calls are TRBV18 and TRBJ2-7; D is tentatively TRBD1 or TRBD2 (5 bases each). This CDR3 contains 12 residues. Trimming stripped 3 bases from V and 6 bases from J, with 9 bases between. Germline V gene data show CDR1 as KGHSH and CDR2 as LQKENI. The CDR3 is CASSPSGLEQYF. DNA of the CDR3: TGTGCCAGCTCACCGTCGGGGCTCGAGCAGTACTTC. Full variable domain (rest looked up from reference TRBV18 and TRBJ2-7): NAGVMQNPRHLVRRRGQEARLRCSPMKGHSHVYWYRQLPEEGLKFMVYLQKENIIDESGMPKERFSAEFPKEGPSILRIQQVVRGDSAAYFCASSPSGLEQYFGPGTRLTVT.

V and J are TRBV6-6 and TRBJ2-2; D is unclear. Trimming stripped 5 bases from V and 2 bases from J, with 9 bases between. The germline V gene encodes CDR1 MNHNY and CDR2 SVGAGI (reference sequence). The CDR3 is 14 amino acids. The CDR3 DNA is TGTGCCAGCAGTACGTCCAGTAACACCGGGGAGCTGTTTTTT. Translating it yields CASSTSSNTGELFF.

The V and J genes are TRBV10-2 and TRBJ1-3; D is ambiguous. Germline V gene data show CDR1 as WSHSY and CDR2 as SAAADI. The CDR3 is 14 residues long. V lost 2 bases, J lost 0 bases, and 5 bases lay in between. The CDR3 nucleotides read TGCGCCAGCAGTGAGGCAGGCTCTGGAAACACCATATATTTT. This gives the protein CASSEAGSGNTIYF.

The chain has TRBV7-6 and TRBJ1-6, with TRBD1 matching over 8 bases. This CDR3 comprises 14 residues. Germline CDR1 is SGHVS and CDR2 is FNYEAQ. With 5 bases clipped from V and 10 bases from J, the junction kept 7 bases outside the gene matches. The DNA of the CDR3 is TGTGCCAGCAGCCCCGGACAGGGAAACTCACCCCTCCACTTT. This encodes CASSPGQGNSPLHF. Supplemented by reference TRBV7-6 and TRBJ1-6, the full variable domain reads GAGVSQSPRYKVTKRGQDVALRCDPISGHVSLYWYRQALGQGPEFLTYFNYEAQQDKSGLPNDRFSAERPEGSISTLTIQRTEQRDSAMYRCASSPGQGNSPLHFGNGTRLTVT.

In this sample, this clone turned up a few times. The CDR3 reads CASRRQERTEAFF. The CDR3 nucleotides read TGTGCCAGTAGAAGACAGGAGAGGACTGAAGCTTTCTTT. The rearrangement uses TRBV19 and TRBJ1-1, with D possibly matching TRBD1 (6 bases). The CDR3 extends over 13 amino acids. Trimming cost V 6 bases and J 5 bases, with 13 bases left between them. Per germline, CDR1 LNHDA and CDR2 SQIVND (reference sequence).

A single count supports this clone. The chain is built from TRBV7-2 and TRBJ1-2; possibly TRBD1 for D (5 bases). V lost 5 bases and J lost 7, with 17 bases in between. CDR3 length: 14 amino acids. The germline CDR1 and CDR2 sequences are SGHTA and FQGNSA. As DNA, the CDR3 is TGTGCCAGCAGCCACTGGGACGGAAGTGGTGGCTACACCTTC. This gives the protein CASSHWDGSGGYTF.

The V call is TRBV5-5, the J call TRBJ2-6; D is possibly TRBD1 or TRBD2 (5 bases each). The CDR3 extends over 16 amino acids. The germline V and J ends were trimmed by 4 bases and 2 bases, with 13 bases remaining between them. The V gene's germline CDR1 is SGHKS and CDR2 YYEKEE (reference sequence). CDR3: CASSPRQGAGANVLTF. DNA for the CDR3: TGTGCCAGCAGCCCGCGTCAGGGAGCTGGGGCCAACGTCCTGACTTTC.